This T cell receptor beta chain was obtained from a study of post-analysis software for immune sequencing data. Whole-study findings and limits: Among roughly 5 TRBV segments more frequent in patients than controls were TRBV5-6, TRBV5-1 and TRBV20-1. F measure showed strong co-clustering of same-batch samples.

For this clonotype: Its cognate antigen is unknown.

TCR beta cDNA libraries had unique molecular identifiers. Yield was approximately 500,000 cDNA molecules from roughly 0.93 to 9.6 million T cells. MiXCR was run by TCRdb on the PCR reads, yielding one entry per CDR3 protein. Of approximately 570,000 distinct CDR3 sequences in the sample, about 44% were seen once. The germline gives CDR1 SGHTA, CDR2 FQGTGA. The CDR3 covers 13 residues. V was trimmed by 5 bases and J by 2 bases, leaving 8 bases between them. Material: blood. This receptor was obtained from a girl aged 5 to 17 with multiple sclerosis. The rearrangement joins TRBV7-3 to TRBJ2-3; D not resolved. The CDR3 DNA is TGTGCCAGCAGCGATCAGGTCACAGATACGCAGTATTTT. This sequence encodes CASSDQVTDTQYF. The full variable domain, rest sourced from reference TRBV7-3 and TRBJ2-3, is GAGVSQTPSNKVTEKGKYVELRCDPISGHTALYWYRQSLGQGPEFLIYFQGTGAADDSGLPNDRFFAVRPEGSVSTLKIQRTERGDSAVYLCASSDQVTDTQYFGPGTRLTVL.